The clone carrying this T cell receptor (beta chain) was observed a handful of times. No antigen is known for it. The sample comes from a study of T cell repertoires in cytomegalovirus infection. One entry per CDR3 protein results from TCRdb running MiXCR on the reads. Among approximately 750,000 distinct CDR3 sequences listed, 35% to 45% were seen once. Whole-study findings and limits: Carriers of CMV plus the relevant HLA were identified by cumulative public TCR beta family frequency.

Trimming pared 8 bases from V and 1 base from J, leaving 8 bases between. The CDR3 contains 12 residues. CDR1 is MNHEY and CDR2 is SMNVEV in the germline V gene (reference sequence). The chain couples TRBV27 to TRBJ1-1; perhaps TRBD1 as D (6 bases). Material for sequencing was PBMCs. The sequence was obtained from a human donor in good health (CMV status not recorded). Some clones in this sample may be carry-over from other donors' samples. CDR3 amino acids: CASGTPNTEAFF. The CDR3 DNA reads TGTGCCAGCGGGACACCGAACACTGAAGCTTTCTTT.